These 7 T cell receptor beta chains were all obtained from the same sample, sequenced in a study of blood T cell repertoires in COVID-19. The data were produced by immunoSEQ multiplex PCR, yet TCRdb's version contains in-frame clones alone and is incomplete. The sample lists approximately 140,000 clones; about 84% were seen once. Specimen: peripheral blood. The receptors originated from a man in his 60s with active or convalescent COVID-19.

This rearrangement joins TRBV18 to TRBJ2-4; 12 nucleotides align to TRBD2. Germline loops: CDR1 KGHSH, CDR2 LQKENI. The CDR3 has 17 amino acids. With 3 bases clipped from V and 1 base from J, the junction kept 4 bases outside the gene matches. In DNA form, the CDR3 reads TGTGCCAGCTCACCCCTACTAGCGGGAGGCGCCAAAAACATTCAGTACTTC. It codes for CASSPLLAGGAKNIQYF.

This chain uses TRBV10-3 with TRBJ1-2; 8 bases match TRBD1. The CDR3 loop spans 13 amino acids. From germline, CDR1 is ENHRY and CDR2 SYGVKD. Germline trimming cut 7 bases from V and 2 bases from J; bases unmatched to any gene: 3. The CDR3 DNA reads TGTGCCATCACGGACAGGGACAACTATGGCTACACCTTC. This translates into CAITDRDNYGYTF.

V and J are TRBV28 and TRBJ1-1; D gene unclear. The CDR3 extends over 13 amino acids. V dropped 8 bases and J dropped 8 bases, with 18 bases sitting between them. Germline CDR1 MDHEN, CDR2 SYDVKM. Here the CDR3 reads CASLPLTAGEAFF. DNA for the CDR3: TGTGCCAGCCTTCCCTTGACCGCAGGAGAAGCTTTCTTT. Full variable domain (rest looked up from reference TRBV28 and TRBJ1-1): DVKVTQSSRYLVKRTGEKVFLECVQDMDHENMFWYRQDPGLGLRLIYFSYDVKMKEKGDIPEGYSVSREKKERFSLILESASTNQTSMYLCASLPLTAGEAFFGQGTRLTVV.

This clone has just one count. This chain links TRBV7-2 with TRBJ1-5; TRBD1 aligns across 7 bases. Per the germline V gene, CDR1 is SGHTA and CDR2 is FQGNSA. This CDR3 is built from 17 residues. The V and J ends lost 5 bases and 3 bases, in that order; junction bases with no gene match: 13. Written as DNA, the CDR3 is TGTGCCAGCAGCCCTCAAGGGGGCGCGAGGAACAATCAGCCCCAGCATTTT. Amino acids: CASSPQGGARNNQPQHF.

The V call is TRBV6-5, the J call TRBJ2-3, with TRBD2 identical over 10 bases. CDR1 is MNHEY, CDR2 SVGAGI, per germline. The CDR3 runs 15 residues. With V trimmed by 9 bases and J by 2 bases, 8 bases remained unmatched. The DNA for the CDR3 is TGTGCCAGTAAAAGCGGGAGGGTCTACACAGATACGCAGTATTTT. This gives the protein CASKSGRVYTDTQYF.

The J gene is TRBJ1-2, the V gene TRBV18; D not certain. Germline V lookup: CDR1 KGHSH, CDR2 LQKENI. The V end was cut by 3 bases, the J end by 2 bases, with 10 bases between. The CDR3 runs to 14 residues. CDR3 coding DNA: TGTGCCAGCTCACCGTTGGAACAGAACTATGGCTACACCTTC. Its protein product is CASSPLEQNYGYTF.

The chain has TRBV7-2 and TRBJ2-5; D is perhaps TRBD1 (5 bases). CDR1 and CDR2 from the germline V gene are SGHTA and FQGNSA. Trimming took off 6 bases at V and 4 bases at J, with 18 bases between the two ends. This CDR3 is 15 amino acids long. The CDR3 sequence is CASSPEIFRAETQYF. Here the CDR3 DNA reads TGTGCCAGCAGTCCCGAGATATTCAGGGCAGAGACCCAGTACTTC.